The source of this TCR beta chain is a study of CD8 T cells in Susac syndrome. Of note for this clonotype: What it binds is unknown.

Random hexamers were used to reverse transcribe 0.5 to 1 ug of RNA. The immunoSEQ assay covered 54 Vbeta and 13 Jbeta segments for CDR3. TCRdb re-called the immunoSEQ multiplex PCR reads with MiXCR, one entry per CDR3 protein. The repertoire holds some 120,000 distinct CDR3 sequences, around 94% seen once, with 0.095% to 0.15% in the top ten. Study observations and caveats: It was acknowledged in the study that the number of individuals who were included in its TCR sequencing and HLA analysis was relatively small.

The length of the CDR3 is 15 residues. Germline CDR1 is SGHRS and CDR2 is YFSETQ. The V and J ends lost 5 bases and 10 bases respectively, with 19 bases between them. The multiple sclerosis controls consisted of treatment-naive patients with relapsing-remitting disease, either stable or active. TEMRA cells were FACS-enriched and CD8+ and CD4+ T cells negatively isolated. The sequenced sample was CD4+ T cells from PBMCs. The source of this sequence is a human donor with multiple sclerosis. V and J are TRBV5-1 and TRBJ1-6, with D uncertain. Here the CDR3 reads CASSSQTQPASPLHF. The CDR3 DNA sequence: TGCGCCAGCAGTTCCCAGACTCAACCGGCGTCACCCCTCCACTTT. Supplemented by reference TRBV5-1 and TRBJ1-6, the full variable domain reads KAGVTQTPRYLIKTRGQQVTLSCSPISGHRSVSWYQQTPGQGLQFLFEYFSETQRNKGNFPGRFSGRQFSNSRSEMNVSTLELGDSALYLCASSSQTQPASPLHFGNGTRLTVT.